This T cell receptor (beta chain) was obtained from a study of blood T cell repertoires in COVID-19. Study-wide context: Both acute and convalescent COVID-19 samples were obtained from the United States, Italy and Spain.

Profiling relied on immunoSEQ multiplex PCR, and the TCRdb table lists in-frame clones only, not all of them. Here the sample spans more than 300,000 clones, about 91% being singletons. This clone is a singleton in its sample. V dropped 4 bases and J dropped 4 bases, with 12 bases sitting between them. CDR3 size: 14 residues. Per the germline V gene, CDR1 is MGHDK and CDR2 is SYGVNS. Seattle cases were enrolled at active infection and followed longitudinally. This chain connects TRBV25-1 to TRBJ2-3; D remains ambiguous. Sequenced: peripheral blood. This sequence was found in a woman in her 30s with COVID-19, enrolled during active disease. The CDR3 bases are TGTGCCAGCAGTGGGCTCGTGGTTGCAGATACGCAGTATTTT. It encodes CASSGLVVADTQYF.